One sample yielded the 19 T cell receptor beta chains listed below, sequenced in a study of CD8 T cells in ankylosing spondylitis. TCRdb analysed the 5' RACE reads with MiXCR anew, one entry per CDR3 protein. The repertoire includes roughly 150,000 distinct CDR3 sequences, 30% to 35% of them detected once, and 4.5% to 6% sits in the top ten. Sequences were obtained from synovial fluid, either unsorted or a sorted T cell fraction (not recorded which). Receptors were obtained from a male donor with ankylosing spondylitis.

The table lists this clonotype with a few counts. This chain connects TRBV20-1 to TRBJ2-5; 10 bases line up with TRBD2. From germline, CDR1 is DFQATT and CDR2 SNEGSKA (reference sequence). The junction had 13 bases not matched to a gene; V was cut back by 7 bases and J by 5 bases. The length of the CDR3 is 15 residues. In DNA form, the CDR3 reads TGCAGTGTCTATGAACTAGCGGGGACGGGGGAGACCCAGTACTTC. It translates to CSVYELAGTGETQYF.

V is TRBV18 and J is TRBJ2-7, with D perhaps TRBD1 (5 bases). The V end was cut by 1 base, the J end by 2 bases, with 9 bases between. This CDR3 has 14 amino acids. From germline, CDR1 is KGHSH and CDR2 LQKENI. The CDR3 nucleotides are TGTGCCAGCTCACCACGGTCAGGGCCCTACGAGCAGTACTTC. It encodes CASSPRSGPYEQYF. Combining the CDR3 with reference TRBV18 and TRBJ2-7 gives the whole variable domain NAGVMQNPRHLVRRRGQEARLRCSPMKGHSHVYWYRQLPEEGLKFMVYLQKENIIDESGMPKERFSAEFPKEGPSILRIQQVVRGDSAAYFCASSPRSGPYEQYFGPGTRLTVT.

The genes are TRBV7-6 and TRBJ2-7; D possibly uses TRBD1 or TRBD2 (6 bases each). Germline values: CDR1 SGHVS, CDR2 FNYEAQ. The germline V and J ends were trimmed by 4 bases and 5 bases, with 15 bases remaining between them. The CDR3 has 14 residues. CDR3 in DNA: TGTGCCAGCAGCTACAAACAGGGAGGCCACGAGCAGTACTTC. Translating it yields CASSYKQGGHEQYF.

This clonotype was detected a few times. The chain uses TRBV18 and TRBJ1-5; weak D call: TRBD1 (6 bases). Germline CDR1 and CDR2: KGHSH and LQKENI. Between the trimmed V and J ends, which lost 3 bases and 7 bases, there was a span of 13 bases. The CDR3 length is 14 residues. The DNA for the CDR3 is TGTGCCAGCTCACCTTACAGGGATATGCAGCCCCAGCATTTT. Its translation is CASSPYRDMQPQHF.

This chain uses TRBV27 with TRBJ1-5; no clear D gene. The V and J ends lost 6 bases and 2 bases respectively, with 14 bases between them. The CDR3 runs to 15 residues. Germline values: CDR1 MNHEY, CDR2 SMNVEV (reference sequence). The CDR3: CASRKGGRGNQPQHF. Here the CDR3 DNA reads TGTGCCAGCAGAAAAGGTGGGAGGGGCAATCAGCCCCAGCATTTT.

This clonotype has more than one count but fewer than ten. CDR3 coding DNA: TGTGCCAGCAGCCAAGATCGGACAGGGCTTGTTAATTCACCCCTCCACTTT. This encodes CASSQDRTGLVNSPLHF. The genes are TRBV14 and TRBJ1-6; TRBD1 matches at 8 bases. V shed 0 bases and J 6 bases; nucleotides not matched to a gene: 7. The CDR3 covers 17 residues. Germline V gives CDR1 SGHDN, CDR2 FVKESK.

The table lists this clonotype with many counts. This sequence joins TRBV29-1 and TRBJ1-2; D gene ambiguous. This CDR3 has 14 amino acids. The V end lost 7 bases, the J end lost 4 bases, and 19 bases lay between the germline ends. From germline, CDR1 is SQVTM and CDR2 ANQGSEA. The CDR3 loop reads CSATRRGEAYGYTF. The CDR3 DNA sequence: TGCAGCGCAACCCGTCGGGGTGAGGCCTATGGCTACACCTTC.

The chain uses TRBV14 and TRBJ1-1; D is unclear. The CDR3 has 13 amino acids. Germline lookup yields CDR1 SGHDN and CDR2 FVKESK. Trimming left V 1 base short and J 9 bases short, with 12 bases between. CDR3 loop: CASSQGVVTQAFF. The DNA for the CDR3 is TGTGCCAGCAGCCAAGGGGTGGTTACCCAAGCTTTCTTT.

In its sample, this clonotype was seen many times. V is TRBV20-1 and J is TRBJ2-3; 7 bases fit TRBD1. This CDR3 has 14 residues. The trim removed 0 bases at V and 1 base at J, leaving 1 base unmatched. Per germline, CDR1 DFQATT and CDR2 SNEGSKA (reference sequence). The CDR3, as DNA: TGCAGTGCTAGAGATGGGACAGGCACAGATACGCAGTATTTT. It specifies CSARDGTGTDTQYF.

The chain employs TRBV6-2 or TRBV6-3 and TRBJ2-1; 10 bases fit TRBD2. Germline loops: CDR1 MNHEY, CDR2 SVGEGT. The length of the CDR3 is 15 residues. After removal of 5 bases from V and 4 bases from J, the junction contained 5 bases not matched to a gene. CDR3 sequence (DNA): TGTGCCAGCAGTAGCGGGAGGGCCTGGTACAATGAGCAGTTCTTC. Translated: CASSSGRAWYNEQFF.

The chain carries TRBV20-1 and TRBJ2-7; 7 bases line up with TRBD2. Looked up from germline, CDR1 is DFQATT and CDR2 is SNEGSKA (reference sequence). The CDR3 extends over 14 amino acids. The ends lost 5 bases at V and 6 bases at J; junction bases unmatched: 13. The CDR3 DNA follows: TGCAGTGCTGTGCGGGCGGGAGTAGAAGGCGAGCAGTACTTC. The encoded protein is CSAVRAGVEGEQYF.

This clonotype was detected a few times. The V gene is TRBV11-2, the J gene TRBJ2-5, with 12 bases that match TRBD1. The length of the CDR3 is 17 residues. Germline V gene lookup returns CDR1 SGHAT and CDR2 FQNNGV. Trimming removed 0 bases from V and 7 bases from J; junction bases left unmatched: 9. CDR3 bases: TGTGCCAGCAGCTTAGAATTGGGGACAGGGGGCCGGGGGACCCAGTACTTC. As protein: CASSLELGTGGRGTQYF.

This clonotype was seen many times. V and J are TRBV6-5 and TRBJ2-5; D unclear. Germline CDR1 MNHEY, CDR2 SVGAGI. CDR3 length equals 14 residues. V lost 6 bases and J lost 2, with 13 bases in between. The chain's CDR3 is CASSVNRPQETQYF. The CDR3 DNA reads TGTGCCAGCAGCGTTAATCGACCGCAAGAGACCCAGTACTTC.

This clonotype was counted between two and nine times. CDR3 DNA sequence: TGCAGCACACTGCGGGGGGCTGGCTACGAGCAGTACTTC. It encodes CSTLRGAGYEQYF. The chain links TRBV20-1 to TRBJ2-7, with 8 positions matching TRBD2. The CDR3 has 13 amino acids. Germline values: CDR1 DFQATT, CDR2 SNEGSKA (reference sequence).

The rearrangement links TRBV20-1 to TRBJ2-1; possible D gene TRBD2, 5 bases. Germline CDR1 reads DFQATT; CDR2 reads SNEGSKA (reference sequence). This CDR3 contains 13 residues. Trimming removed 3 bases at V and 5 bases at J, with 11 bases between. This CDR3 is CSASSSGDNEQFF. The CDR3 nucleotides are TGCAGTGCTAGTTCTTCCGGGGACAATGAGCAGTTCTTC.

DNA of the CDR3: TGCAGTGCTAGCCGGACTAGCGGGAGGGCCGCCGGGGAGCTGTTTTTT. It encodes CSASRTSGRAAGELFF. The rearrangement links TRBV20-1 to TRBJ2-2; 15 bases map to TRBD2. Germline CDR1 and CDR2: DFQATT and SNEGSKA (reference sequence). There are 16 residues in the CDR3. The V gene end was trimmed by 3 bases and the J gene end by 6 bases; junction bases not matched to a gene: 5.

This clonotype was picked up many times. The chain employs TRBV5-1 and TRBJ1-2; 7 bases align to TRBD1. Trimming at V came to 0 bases and at J to 3 bases, leaving 5 bases not matched to a gene. CDR3 length equals 15 residues. Germline V gene data show CDR1 as SGHRS and CDR2 as YFSETQ. DNA for the CDR3: TGCGCCAGCAGCTTGGGGGCCCAGGGGGACTATGGCTACACCTTC. It codes for CASSLGAQGDYGYTF.

The CDR3 nucleotides are TGTGCCAGCGGTAGCGGGAGAGGGTACGAGCAGTACTTC. Translated, it gives CASGSGRGYEQYF. This sequence joins TRBV12-3 or TRBV12-4 and TRBJ2-7; 9 bases align to TRBD2. The CDR3 totals 13 residues. With V trimmed by 8 bases and J by 4 bases, 6 bases remained unmatched.

The chain combines TRBV9 with TRBJ2-1, with D tentatively TRBD1 (7 bases). The CDR3 is 15 residues long. Germline assignment: CDR1 SGDLS and CDR2 YYNGEE. V was cut by 0 bases and J by 7 bases, with 14 bases left in between. The CDR3: CASSVAQGRLNEQFF. CDR3 coding DNA: TGTGCCAGCAGCGTAGCACAGGGGAGGTTAAATGAGCAGTTCTTC.